The text below deals with one TCR beta chain. V gave up 7 bases and J gave up 1 base, with 11 bases separating them. The germline V gene has CDR1 LNHDA and CDR2 SQIVND (reference sequence). The CDR3 has 14 amino acids. How the authors handled the data: Estimation of nucleated cell counts relied on the amplification of reference gene primers. Profiling relied on immunoSEQ multiplex PCR, and the TCRdb table lists in-frame clones only, not all of them. V, J and clone size reflect that table, while D and trimming were determined from the DNA. The repertoire includes about 190,000 clones, approximately 86% of them detected once, and approximately 1.1% sits in the top ten. This sample is part of a study of blood T cell repertoires in COVID-19. Across the whole study: Acute and convalescent COVID-19 samples came from the United States, Italy and Spain. PBMCs, B-cell-depleted T cells, or T cells provided the cDNA or gDNA that made up the material.

The chain employs TRBV19 and TRBJ1-5; the D gene is possibly TRBD1 (6 bases). The sample consisted of peripheral blood. This sequence was found in a man aged 25 to 40 with acute or convalescent COVID-19. CDR3 in amino acids: CASILTGSNQPQHF. The CDR3 region has the DNA TGTGCCAGTATCCTAACAGGGAGCAATCAGCCCCAGCATTTT.